Below, one T cell receptor beta chain is given with its context. The antigen remains undetermined. CDR1 SGHNT and CDR2 YYREEE come from the germline V gene (reference sequence). Losses at the gene ends were 4 bases for V and 4 bases for J; bases not matched to a gene: 6. This CDR3 comprises 14 residues. A multiplex PCR was run with 60 Vbeta primers and 13 Jbeta primers. Method: immunoSEQ multiplex PCR; TCRdb's copy keeps in-frame clones and lacks some. The profile shows fewer than 90,000 clones, 78% of them singletons. This specimen belongs to a study of cytomegalovirus exposure and HLA in healthy donors. Study-level findings and limits: Researchers counted roughly 160 TCR beta chains as cytomegalovirus-associated. Segments of the TCR beta V type were, in most cases, productive about 87% or about 30% of the time in an earlier analysis.

The TCR sequence derives from a male donor in good health and CMV-seropositive. The chain joins TRBV5-4 to TRBJ1-2; TRBD1 aligns across 8 bases. Sequencing was carried out using PBMCs. CDR3 coding DNA: TGTGCCAGCAGCGACAGGGGTAATGGCTATGGCTACACCTTC. This translates into CASSDRGNGYGYTF.